Listed here is a single T cell receptor (beta chain). The data were produced by immunoSEQ multiplex PCR, yet TCRdb's version contains in-frame clones alone and is incomplete. The table records 140,000 to 150,000 clones, approximately 89% of them present only once. The data belong to a study of blood T cell repertoires in COVID-19. Turning to the study itself: Sources were T cells, B-cell-depleted T cells, or PBMCs; the material itself was cDNA or gDNA.

The CDR3 consists of 16 residues. Germline V gives CDR1 SGHKS, CDR2 YYEKEE (reference sequence). Trimming removed 0 bases at V and 0 bases at J, with 10 bases between. Source material: peripheral blood. This sequence joins TRBV5-5 and TRBJ1-5; D uncertain. The clonotype was recovered from a woman aged 50 to 60 with acute or convalescent COVID-19. The CDR3 loop reads CASSLGAEDSNQPQHF. DNA of the CDR3: TGTGCCAGCAGCTTGGGAGCGGAAGATAGCAATCAGCCCCAGCATTTT.